This TCR beta chain was recovered during a study of early T cells in non-severe SARS-CoV-2 infection. Individual cDNA molecules received unique molecular identifiers. MiXCR, applied by TCRdb to the 5' RACE reads, yields one record per CDR3 protein. The data show 90,000 to 100,000 distinct CDR3 sequences, 13% seen once. V shed 6 bases and J shed 11 bases, with 11 bases lying between them. The germline V gene has CDR1 SQVTM and CDR2 ANQGSEA. This CDR3 has 10 amino acids. The sequence was obtained from an adult who was a healthcare worker with PCR-confirmed SARS-CoV-2 infection or an uninfected control (not recorded which). This chain links TRBV29-1 with TRBJ2-1; D might be TRBD1 (6 bases). The specimen sequenced was whole blood. The CDR3 bases are TGCAGCGTCAAGGACAGCCAGCAGTTCTTC. This gives the protein CSVKDSQQFF.